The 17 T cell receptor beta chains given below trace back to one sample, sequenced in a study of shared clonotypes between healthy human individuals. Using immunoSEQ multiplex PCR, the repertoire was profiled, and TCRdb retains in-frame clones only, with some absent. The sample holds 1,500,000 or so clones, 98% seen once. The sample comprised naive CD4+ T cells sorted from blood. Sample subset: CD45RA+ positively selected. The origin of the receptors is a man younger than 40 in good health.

CDR3 in amino acids: CASSLRTNHQETQYF. The CDR3 coding sequence is TGTGCCAGCAGCCTCAGGACGAACCACCAAGAGACCCAGTACTTC. The chain links TRBV28 to TRBJ2-5; unclear D gene. Germline V lookup: CDR1 MDHEN, CDR2 SYDVKM. CDR3 size: 15 residues. V lost 6 bases, J lost 0 bases, and 14 bases lay in between. The variable domain in full, completed from reference TRBV28 and TRBJ2-5, reads DVKVTQSSRYLVKRTGEKVFLECVQDMDHENMFWYRQDPGLGLRLIYFSYDVKMKEKGDIPEGYSVSREKKERFSLILESASTNQTSMYLCASSLRTNHQETQYFGPGTRLLVL.

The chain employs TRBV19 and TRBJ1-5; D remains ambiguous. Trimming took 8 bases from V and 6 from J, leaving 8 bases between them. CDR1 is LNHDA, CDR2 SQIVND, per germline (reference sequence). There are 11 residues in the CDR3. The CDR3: CASGGVQPQHF. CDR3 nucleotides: TGTGCCAGTGGCGGGGTTCAGCCCCAGCATTTT.

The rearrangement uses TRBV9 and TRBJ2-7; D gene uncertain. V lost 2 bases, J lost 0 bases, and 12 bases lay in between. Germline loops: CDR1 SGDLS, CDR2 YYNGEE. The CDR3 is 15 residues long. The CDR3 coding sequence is TGTGCCAGCAGCGTCGGCCCGGCTAGCTCCTACGAGCAGTACTTC. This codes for CASSVGPASSYEQYF.

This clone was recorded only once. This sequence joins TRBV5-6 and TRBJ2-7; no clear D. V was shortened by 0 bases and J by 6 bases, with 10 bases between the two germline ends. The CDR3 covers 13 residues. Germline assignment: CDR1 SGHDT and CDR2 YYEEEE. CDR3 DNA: TGTGCCAGCAGCTTGGGGGGTTCGGCCGAGCAGTACTTC. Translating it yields CASSLGGSAEQYF.

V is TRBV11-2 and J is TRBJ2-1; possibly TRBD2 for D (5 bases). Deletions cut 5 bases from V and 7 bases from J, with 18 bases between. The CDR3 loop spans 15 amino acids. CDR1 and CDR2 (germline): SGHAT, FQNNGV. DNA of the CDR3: TGTGCCAGCAGCCCGTTGGGCGCGGGTATAAATGAGCAGTTCTTC. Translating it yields CASSPLGAGINEQFF.

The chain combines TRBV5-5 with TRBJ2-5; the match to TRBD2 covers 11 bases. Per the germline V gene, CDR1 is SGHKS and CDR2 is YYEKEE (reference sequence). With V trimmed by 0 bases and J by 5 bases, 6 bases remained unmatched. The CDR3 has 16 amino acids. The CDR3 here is CASSLGVLAGGETQYF. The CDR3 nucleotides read TGTGCCAGCAGCTTGGGGGTTTTAGCGGGAGGGGAGACCCAGTACTTC.

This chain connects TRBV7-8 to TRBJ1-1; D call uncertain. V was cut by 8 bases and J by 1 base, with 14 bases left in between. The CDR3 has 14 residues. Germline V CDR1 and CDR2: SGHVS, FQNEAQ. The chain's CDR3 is CASLSPRENTEAFF. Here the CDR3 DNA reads TGTGCCAGCTTGAGCCCCCGGGAGAACACTGAAGCTTTCTTT.

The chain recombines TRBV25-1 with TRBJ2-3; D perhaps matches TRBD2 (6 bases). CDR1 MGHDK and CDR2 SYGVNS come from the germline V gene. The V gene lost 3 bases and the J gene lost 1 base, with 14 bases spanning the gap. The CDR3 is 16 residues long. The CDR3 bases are TGTGCCAGCAGTGAGCGGGGCCGGGGACGCACAGATACGCAGTATTTT. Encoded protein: CASSERGRGRTDTQYF.

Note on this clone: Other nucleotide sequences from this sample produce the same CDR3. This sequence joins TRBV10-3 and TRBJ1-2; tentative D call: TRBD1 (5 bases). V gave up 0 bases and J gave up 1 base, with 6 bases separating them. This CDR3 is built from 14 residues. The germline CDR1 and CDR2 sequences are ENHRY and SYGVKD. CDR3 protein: CAISESGGNYGYTF. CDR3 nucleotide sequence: TGTGCCATCAGTGAGTCGGGGGGTAACTATGGCTACACCTTC.

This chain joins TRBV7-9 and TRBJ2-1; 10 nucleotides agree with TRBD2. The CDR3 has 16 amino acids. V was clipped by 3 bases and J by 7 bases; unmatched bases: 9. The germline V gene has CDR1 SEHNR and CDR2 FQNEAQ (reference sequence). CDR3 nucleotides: TGTGCCAGCAGCTTCATGAGCGGGAGGGCCGAAAATGAGCAGTTCTTC. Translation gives CASSFMSGRAENEQFF. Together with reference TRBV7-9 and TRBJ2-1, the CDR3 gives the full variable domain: DTGVSQNPRHKITKRGQNVTFRCDPISEHNRLYWYRQTLGQGPEFLTYFQNEAQLEKSRLLSDRFSAERPKGSFSTLEIQRTEQGDSAMYLCASSFMSGRAENEQFFGPGTRLTVL.

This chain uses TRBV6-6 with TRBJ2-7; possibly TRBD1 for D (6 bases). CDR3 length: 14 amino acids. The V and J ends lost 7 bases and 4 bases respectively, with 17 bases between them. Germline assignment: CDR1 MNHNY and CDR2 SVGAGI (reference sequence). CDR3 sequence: CASTRTALWYEQYF. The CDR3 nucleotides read TGTGCCAGCACCCGGACAGCCCTTTGGTACGAGCAGTACTTC.

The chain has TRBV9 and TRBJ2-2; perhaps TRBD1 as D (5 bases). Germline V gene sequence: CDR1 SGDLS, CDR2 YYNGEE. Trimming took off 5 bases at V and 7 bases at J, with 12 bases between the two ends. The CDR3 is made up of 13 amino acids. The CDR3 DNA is TGTGCCAGCAGTCCCCAGGGCATCGGGGAGCTGTTTTTT. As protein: CASSPQGIGELFF.

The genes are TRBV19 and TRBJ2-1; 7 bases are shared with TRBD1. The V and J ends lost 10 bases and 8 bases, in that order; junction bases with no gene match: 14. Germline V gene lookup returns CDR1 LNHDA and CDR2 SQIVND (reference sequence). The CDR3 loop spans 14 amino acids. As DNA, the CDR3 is TGTGCCACCGCTGGGACAGCGCCCGGCTATGAGCAGTTCTTC. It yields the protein CATAGTAPGYEQFF.

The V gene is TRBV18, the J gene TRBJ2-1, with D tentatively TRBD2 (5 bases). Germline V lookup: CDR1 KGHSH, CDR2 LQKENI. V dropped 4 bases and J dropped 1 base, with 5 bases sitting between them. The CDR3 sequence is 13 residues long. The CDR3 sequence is CASSLASYNEQFF. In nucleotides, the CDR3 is TGTGCCAGCTCACTAGCGTCCTACAATGAGCAGTTCTTC. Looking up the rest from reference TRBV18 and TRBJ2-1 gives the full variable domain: NAGVMQNPRHLVRRRGQEARLRCSPMKGHSHVYWYRQLPEEGLKFMVYLQKENIIDESGMPKERFSAEFPKEGPSILRIQQVVRGDSAAYFCASSLASYNEQFFGPGTRLTVL.

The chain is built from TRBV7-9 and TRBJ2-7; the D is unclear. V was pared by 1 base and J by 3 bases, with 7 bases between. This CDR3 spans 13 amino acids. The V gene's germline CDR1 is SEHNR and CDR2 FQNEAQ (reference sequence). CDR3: CASSLGLDYEQYF. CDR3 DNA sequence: TGTGCCAGCAGCTTAGGCCTAGACTACGAGCAGTACTTC.

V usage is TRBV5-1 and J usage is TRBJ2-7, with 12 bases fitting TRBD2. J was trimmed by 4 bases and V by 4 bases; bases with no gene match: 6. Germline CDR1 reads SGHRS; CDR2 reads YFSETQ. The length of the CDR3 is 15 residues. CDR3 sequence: CASSPGLAGKYEQYF. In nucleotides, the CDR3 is TGCGCCAGCAGCCCCGGACTAGCGGGAAAGTACGAGCAGTACTTC.

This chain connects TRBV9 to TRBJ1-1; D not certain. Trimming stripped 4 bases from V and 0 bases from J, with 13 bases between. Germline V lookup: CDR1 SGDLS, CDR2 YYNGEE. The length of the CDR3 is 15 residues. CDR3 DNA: TGTGCCAGCAGCCGCGATTGGGCTGTGAACACTGAAGCTTTCTTT. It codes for CASSRDWAVNTEAFF.